The present T cell receptor (beta chain) was sequenced within a study of blood T cell repertoires in COVID-19. Study-wide background: Spain, Italy and the United States supplied samples that represented acute and convalescent COVID-19. Nucleic acid was either cDNA or gDNA, and it came from T cells, B-cell-depleted T cells, or PBMCs.

The V gene's germline CDR1 is SNHLY and CDR2 FYNNEI. The CDR3 has 15 amino acids. The V end lost 6 bases, the J end lost 5 bases, and 17 bases lay between the germline ends. Per the original methods: By means of reference gene primer amplification, nucleated cell counts were estimated. The assay was immunoSEQ multiplex PCR, and TCRdb's table has in-frame clones only and misses some. The V and J calls and clone size are taken from that table; D and trimming were inferred from the DNA. The repertoire holds about 33,000 clones, with around 90% as singletons. The chain employs TRBV2 and TRBJ1-5, with D hard to call. The receptor's source is a human donor in a cohort sampled during active COVID-19. The specimen was peripheral blood. The CDR3 coding sequence is TGTGCCAGCAGAAGGCGGGATACAGCAGATCAGCCCCAGCATTTT. Its protein is CASRRRDTADQPQHF.